The following is a T cell receptor (beta chain) sequence with its context. Original data processing: It was from reference gene primer amplification that nucleated cell counts were estimated. Data came from immunoSEQ multiplex PCR; TCRdb stores just in-frame clones and leaves some out. That table supplies the V and J calls and clone size; D and trimming were determined from the DNA. This table holds about 180,000 clones, about 88% found once. This sample was included in a study of blood T cell repertoires in COVID-19. Study at large: COVID-19 samples collected from the United States, Italy and Spain covered acute and convalescent phases. PBMCs, B-cell-depleted T cells, or T cells provided the cDNA or gDNA that made up the material.

This receptor was obtained from a woman between 25 and 40 years old with active or convalescent COVID-19. Sample: peripheral blood.

The CDR3 DNA is TGTGCCAGCACCCCGGCAGCGGGAGCCCCGGGGGAGACCCAGTACTTC. Translating it yields CASTPAAGAPGETQYF. The rearrangement uses TRBV7-2 and TRBJ2-5; 8 bases align to TRBD2. Germline CDR1 and CDR2: SGHTA and FQGNSA. The CDR3 length is 16 residues. Trimming took 7 bases from V and 5 from J; bases not matched to a gene: 15.